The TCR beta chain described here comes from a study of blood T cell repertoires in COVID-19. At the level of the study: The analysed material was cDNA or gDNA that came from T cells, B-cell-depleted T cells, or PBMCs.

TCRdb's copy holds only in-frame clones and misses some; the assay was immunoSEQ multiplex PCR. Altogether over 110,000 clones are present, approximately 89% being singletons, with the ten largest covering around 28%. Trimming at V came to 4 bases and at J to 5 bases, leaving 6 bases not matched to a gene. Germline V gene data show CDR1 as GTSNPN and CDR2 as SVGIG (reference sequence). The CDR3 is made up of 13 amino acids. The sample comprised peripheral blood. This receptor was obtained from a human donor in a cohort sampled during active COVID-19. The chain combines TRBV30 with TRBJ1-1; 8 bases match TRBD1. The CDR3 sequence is CAWNLQGGTEAFF. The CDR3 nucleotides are TGTGCCTGGAACCTACAGGGGGGAACTGAAGCTTTCTTT. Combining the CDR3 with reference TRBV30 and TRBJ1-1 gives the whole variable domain SQTIHQWPATLVQPVGSPLSLECTVEGTSNPNLYWYRQAAGRGLQLLFYSVGIGQISSEVPQNLSASRPQDRQFILSSKKLLLSDSGFYLCAWNLQGGTEAFFGQGTRLTVV.